The sequence of this TCR beta chain was determined in a study of blood T cells in healthy people across ages. Study overall: About one barcoded beta molecule was captured per two T cells (by template switching). Study-wide findings and caveats: Naive CD4+ cells and diversity were both higher in long-lived donors than in aged donors.

Together with a sample-barcoded 5' primer, a J-beta primer mix was included in a second PCR lasting about 6 to 11 cycles. With 12 random nucleotides, a template-switch adaptor tagged each individual cDNA molecule. In TCRdb, the 5' RACE reads were re-called with MiXCR into one record per CDR3 protein. Among about 1.8 million distinct CDR3 sequences, roughly 52% were seen once, and the ten largest hold around 2.1%. As concerns this clonotype: What it binds is unknown.

Germline V lookup: CDR1 SGHVS, CDR2 FQNEAQ. J was trimmed by 0 bases and V by 1 base; bases with no gene match: 5. This CDR3 spans 17 amino acids. This TCR came from a woman aged 40 to 55 in good health. The chain has TRBV7-8 and TRBJ2-5, with 10 bases that match TRBD2. Sequenced input: blood. The CDR3 here is CASSLDLAGADQETQYF. The CDR3, as DNA: TGTGCCAGCAGCTTAGACCTAGCGGGGGCCGACCAAGAGACCCAGTACTTC.